The clone carrying this T cell receptor (beta chain) was seen a few times. The antigen remains undetermined. Sequence at one end of the junction differs from germline and may be a read error. Indicated treatment: oral pan-JAK inhibitor, 5-10 mg twice daily. The sequencing template was cDNA reverse transcribed from extracted RNA. The table came from immunoSEQ multiplex PCR; TCRdb's copy has only in-frame clones and leaves some out. The sample includes around 150,000 clones, roughly four fifths of them seen just once. The record originates from a study of CD8+ T cells in alopecia areata. Overall study results and limits: A single nonresponder leaves the baseline CD8+ expansion link to response uncertain.

CDR3 length: 14 amino acids. CDR1 is SGHDT, CDR2 YYEEEE, per germline. The sequencing here drew on CD8+ T cells sorted from blood, taken at week 4, from a patient treated with tofacitinib. The chain is built from TRBV5-6 and TRBJ2-1; no reliable D call. The receptor comes from a human donor with alopecia areata. CDR3: CASSSLPSDNEQFF. In nucleotides, the CDR3 is TGTGCCAGCAGCTCCTTGCCCTCCGACAATGAGCAGTTCTTC.